This T cell receptor (beta chain) is drawn from a study of OX40 agonist ivuxolimab in advanced cancers. Study details: Patients were dosed with the agonistic anti-OX40 (CD134) antibody ivuxolimab.

Trimming cost V 2 bases and J 0 bases, with 8 bases left between them. Germline V gene lookup returns CDR1 SQVTM and CDR2 ANQGSEA. This CDR3 is built from 13 residues. Assay: immunoSEQ multiplex PCR; the TCRdb copy retains only in-frame clones and omits some. There are about 93,000 clones in the sample; roughly 92% occur only once, and 2% to 3% lies in the top ten. The sequence was obtained from an adult with an advanced solid tumor such as melanoma, head and neck, liver or kidney cancer. The genes are TRBV29-1 and TRBJ2-7; D possibly matches TRBD1 or TRBD2 (5 bases each). The material sequenced was CD4+ or CD8+ T cells sorted from blood, taken in a trial of the OX40 agonist ivuxolimab. CDR3 sequence (DNA): TGCAGCGTTGAAATGGGGGACTCCTACGAGCAGTACTTC. It specifies CSVEMGDSYEQYF.